What follows are 29 T cell receptor beta chains derived from one specimen sequenced in a study of PD-1 blockade in classical Hodgkin lymphoma. TCRdb's table, derived via immunoSEQ multiplex PCR, lists solely in-frame clones and lacks some. Of more than 30,000 clones listed, 82% are singletons. In every patient, relapse followed autologous stem cell transplantation, while exposure to brentuximab vedotin differed. The starting material was peripheral blood mononuclear cells (PBMCs), obtained at baseline. Receptors were obtained from a human donor with classical Hodgkin lymphoma.

The chain uses TRBV19 and TRBJ1-5; D gene unclear. The CDR3 consists of 17 residues. Germline assignment: CDR1 LNHDA and CDR2 SQIVND (reference sequence). Trimming stripped 3 bases from V and 2 bases from J, with 17 bases between. The CDR3 spells CASSIRNKLGGNQPQHF. The CDR3 DNA is TGTGCCAGTAGTATCCGGAACAAGTTAGGTGGCAATCAGCCCCAGCATTTT.

This clone appeared a few times. J is TRBJ1-2 and V is TRBV10-3; 9 bases are shared with TRBD1. Germline V CDR1 and CDR2: ENHRY, SYGVKD. Losses at the gene ends were 0 bases for V and 4 bases for J; bases not matched to a gene: 9. This CDR3 region has 17 residues. CDR3 loop: CAISESGQGQRSYGYTF. The DNA for the CDR3 is TGTGCCATCAGTGAGTCAGGACAGGGGCAGAGGTCCTATGGCTACACCTTC.

J is TRBJ2-5 and V is TRBV7-6, with 9 bases lining up with TRBD2. V lost 6 bases, J lost 5 bases, and 7 bases stayed unmatched. The CDR3 spans 14 residues. Germline values: CDR1 SGHVS, CDR2 FNYEAQ. In nucleotides, the CDR3 is TGTGCCAGCAGGCAGTCAGCGGGGGGCGAGACCCAGTACTTC. Translated, it gives CASRQSAGGETQYF.

The chain recombines TRBV4-3 with TRBJ2-1, with D possibly being TRBD2 (5 bases). This CDR3 has 16 amino acids. The V end lost 0 bases, the J end lost 6 bases, and 15 bases lay between the germline ends. CDR1 and CDR2 from the germline V gene are LGHNA and YSLEER. DNA for the CDR3: TGCGCCAGCAGCCAAGATATACGGAGAGGGCTCAATGAGCAGTTCTTC. It translates to CASSQDIRRGLNEQFF.

The gene calls are TRBV2 and TRBJ1-2; no clear D. Trimming removed 6 bases from V and 5 bases from J, with 7 bases in between. The CDR3 contains 11 residues. The germline gives CDR1 SNHLY, CDR2 FYNNEI. The CDR3, as DNA: TGTGCCAGCAGAGTGGCTTATGGCTACACCTTC. It translates to CASRVAYGYTF.

This sequence joins TRBV27 and TRBJ1-1, with 7 bases fitting TRBD1. This CDR3 comprises 14 residues. Germline CDR1 and CDR2: MNHEY and SMNVEV (reference sequence). Losses at the gene ends were 6 bases for V and 0 bases for J; bases not matched to a gene: 4. The CDR3 DNA reads as TGTGCCAGCAGAAGGGGGCAGATGAACACTGAAGCTTTCTTT. Translating it yields CASRRGQMNTEAFF.

This rearrangement joins TRBV7-2 to TRBJ1-6; 7 bases are shared with TRBD1. V shed 8 bases and J 6 bases; nucleotides not matched to a gene: 7. Per the germline V gene, CDR1 is SGHTA and CDR2 is FQGNSA. This CDR3 is 14 amino acids long. CDR3 DNA sequence: TGTGCCAGCGTCGAGACAGGGAGTAATTCACCCCTCCACTTT. It encodes CASVETGSNSPLHF.

This rearrangement joins TRBV18 to TRBJ2-7; D is unclear. The germline V gene has CDR1 KGHSH and CDR2 LQKENI. The CDR3 loop spans 13 amino acids. Trimming pared 1 base from V and 2 bases from J, leaving 6 bases between. The CDR3: CASSPQRTYEQYF. The CDR3 DNA reads as TGTGCCAGCTCACCACAAAGGACCTACGAGCAGTACTTC.

The chain uses TRBV6-5 and TRBJ1-2; perhaps TRBD1 as D (5 bases). Germline V gene data show CDR1 as MNHEY and CDR2 as SVGAGI. The V end lost 6 bases, the J end lost 3 bases, and 17 bases lay between the germline ends. The CDR3 totals 15 residues. The CDR3, as DNA: TGTGCCAGCAGCTATTCACTCGGGACTGACTATGGCTACACCTTC. It codes for CASSYSLGTDYGYTF.

V and J are TRBV7-3 and TRBJ2-3, with D perhaps matching TRBD1 or TRBD2 (5 bases each). Trimming took off 7 bases at V and 4 bases at J, with 15 bases between the two ends. Germline loops: CDR1 SGHTA, CDR2 FQGTGA. The CDR3 covers 14 residues. CDR3 residues: CASTTIGAADTQYF. The CDR3, as DNA: TGTGCCAGCACCACGATCGGGGCCGCAGATACGCAGTATTTT.

The chain joins TRBV5-1 to TRBJ1-2; D not certain. The CDR3 covers 13 residues. Germline CDR1 reads SGHRS; CDR2 reads YFSETQ. V gave up 1 base and J gave up 7 bases, with 11 bases separating them. CDR3 amino acids: CASSLSADSGYTF. The CDR3 region has the DNA TGCGCCAGCAGCTTGTCGGCGGATTCTGGCTACACCTTC.

This rearrangement joins TRBV7-9 to TRBJ1-5; 11 nucleotides agree with TRBD1. V gave up 1 base and J gave up 4 bases; unmatched junction bases: 12. The CDR3 extends over 19 amino acids. Germline V lookup: CDR1 SEHNR, CDR2 FQNEAQ (reference sequence). DNA of the CDR3: TGTGCCAGCAGCTTAGTCGGGACAGGGGGTGAAAAGGGGAATCAGCCCCAGCATTTT. This gives the protein CASSLVGTGGEKGNQPQHF.

The chain links TRBV6-5 to TRBJ2-7, with 9 nucleotides matching TRBD1. Germline V gene data show CDR1 as MNHEY and CDR2 as SVGAGI. This CDR3 region has 14 residues. V was clipped by 5 bases and J by 0 bases; unmatched bases: 2. CDR3 DNA sequence: TGTGCCAGCAGTAGACAGGGGGGCTCCTACGAGCAGTACTTC. The encoded protein is CASSRQGGSYEQYF.

In its sample, this clone was seen once. The rearrangement uses TRBV13 and TRBJ1-1; no clear D gene. Germline loops: CDR1 PRHDT, CDR2 FYEKMQ (reference sequence). V dropped 2 bases and J dropped 2 bases, with 9 bases sitting between them. CDR3 length equals 14 residues. For the CDR3, the DNA is TGTGCCAGCAGCTTATATCCAAGTAACACTGAAGCTTTCTTT. This gives the protein CASSLYPSNTEAFF.

The chain combines TRBV6-6 with TRBJ1-1, with TRBD1 matching 11 bases. The germline gives CDR1 MNHNY, CDR2 SVGAGI (reference sequence). The CDR3 runs to 15 residues. The trim removed 6 bases at V and 5 bases at J, leaving 8 bases unmatched. Here the CDR3 DNA reads TGTGCCAGCAGCCCCGGACAGGGGGCAAGGACTGAAGCTTTCTTT. Translating gives CASSPGQGARTEAFF.

The V call is TRBV25-1, the J call TRBJ1-3; D gene uncertain. CDR3 length: 14 amino acids. The V end was cut by 1 base, the J end by 2 bases, with 6 bases between. Germline CDR1 is MGHDK and CDR2 is SYGVNS. Here the CDR3 reads CASSEFNAGNTIYF. CDR3 DNA sequence: TGTGCCAGCAGTGAATTCAACGCTGGAAACACCATATATTTT.

The chain combines TRBV2 with TRBJ2-1, with 9 bases aligning to TRBD2. The V gene end was trimmed by 1 base and the J gene end by 8 bases; junction bases not matched to a gene: 9. The CDR3 has 16 residues. From germline, CDR1 is SNHLY and CDR2 FYNNEI. The CDR3 nucleotides are TGTGCCAGCAGTGAAGAAGCGGGGGGTCTCGTTGATGAGCAGTTCTTC. This codes for CASSEEAGGLVDEQFF. Based on the CDR3 plus reference TRBV2 and TRBJ2-1, the full variable domain is EPEVTQTPSHQVTQMGQEVILRCVPISNHLYFYWYRQILGQKVEFLVSFYNNEISEKSEIFDDQFSVERPDGSNFTLKIRSTKLEDSAMYFCASSEEAGGLVDEQFFGPGTRLTVL.

The chain employs TRBV25-1 and TRBJ1-2; D is unresolved. The CDR3 covers 14 residues. Germline V gives CDR1 MGHDK, CDR2 SYGVNS. With 4 bases removed from V and 5 bases from J, the gap between germline ends came to 14 bases. The CDR3 here is CASSALTREYGYTF. CDR3 sequence (DNA): TGTGCCAGCAGTGCCCTGACACGAGAATATGGCTACACCTTC.

The V and J genes are TRBV19 and TRBJ2-6; TRBD1 is a possible D gene (6 bases). Looked up from germline, CDR1 is LNHDA and CDR2 is SQIVND (reference sequence). This CDR3 comprises 20 residues. Trimming shortened V by 7 bases and J by 2 bases, and 27 bases separated the two germline ends. The CDR3 sequence is CASTTGNQRDIVAGANVLTF. CDR3 sequence (DNA): TGTGCCAGTACGACCGGTAATCAACGGGACATCGTCGCTGGGGCCAACGTCCTGACTTTC.

J is TRBJ2-5 and V is TRBV28; no clear D gene. The CDR3 loop spans 11 amino acids. V lost 3 bases and J 5 bases, leaving 4 bases between the germline ends. The germline CDR1 and CDR2 sequences are MDHEN and SYDVKM. The CDR3 sequence: CASSFRETQYF. CDR3 coding DNA: TGTGCCAGCAGTTTTAGGGAGACCCAGTACTTC.

This chain joins TRBV19 and TRBJ1-2; D is perhaps TRBD1 (6 bases). Germline CDR1 and CDR2: LNHDA and SQIVND (reference sequence). V lost 9 bases and J lost 5, with 22 bases in between. The CDR3 extends over 15 amino acids. CDR3 in DNA: TGTGCCAGCACGGAGATTGGGACACGGAAATATGGCTACACCTTC. It encodes CASTEIGTRKYGYTF.

The V and J genes are TRBV28 and TRBJ1-1, with 9 bases matching TRBD1. The CDR3 is 14 amino acids. Germline-derived CDR1 and CDR2 are MDHEN and SYDVKM. V lost 4 bases, J lost 7 bases, and 7 bases stayed unmatched. The CDR3: CASSSQQGAVEAFF. CDR3 DNA sequence: TGTGCCAGCAGTTCCCAACAGGGGGCCGTTGAAGCTTTCTTT. Based on the CDR3 plus reference TRBV28 and TRBJ1-1, the full variable domain is DVKVTQSSRYLVKRTGEKVFLECVQDMDHENMFWYRQDPGLGLRLIYFSYDVKMKEKGDIPEGYSVSREKKERFSLILESASTNQTSMYLCASSSQQGAVEAFFGQGTRLTVV.

The CDR3 loop is CASNSGSTDTQYF. The CDR3 nucleotides read TGCGCCAGCAATAGTGGGAGTACAGATACGCAGTATTTT. The chain carries TRBV5-1 and TRBJ2-3, with a tentative D call TRBD2 (5 bases). V gave up 6 bases and J gave up 3 bases, with 11 bases separating them. Germline V gene data show CDR1 as SGHRS and CDR2 as YFSETQ. The CDR3 runs 13 residues.

This rearrangement joins TRBV18 to TRBJ1-6; D unresolved. Deletions cut 0 bases from V and 14 bases from J, with 11 bases between. The V gene's germline CDR1 is KGHSH and CDR2 LQKENI. The CDR3 consists of 13 residues. The chain's CDR3 is CASSPPGTQALHF. CDR3 in DNA: TGTGCCAGCTCACCACCGGGCACCCAAGCCCTCCACTTT.

This clone was counted a single time. The CDR3 DNA reads as TGTGCCAGTAGTATGACCTTCACGGGGACCCAGTACTTC. This gives the protein CASSMTFTGTQYF. The J gene is TRBJ2-5, the V gene TRBV19; D is unresolved. V was clipped by 3 bases and J by 7 bases, with 12 bases between them. This CDR3 comprises 13 residues. The germline V gene has CDR1 LNHDA and CDR2 SQIVND (reference sequence).

J is TRBJ1-2 and V is TRBV5-1, with TRBD1 as a possible D gene (6 bases). There are 15 residues in the CDR3. CDR1 is SGHRS and CDR2 is YFSETQ in the germline V gene. V was clipped by 4 bases and J by 1 base, with 14 bases between them. CDR3 in DNA: TGCGCCAGCAGCCCGGGACACGGTATTAACTATGGCTACACCTTC. Protein product: CASSPGHGINYGYTF.

The rearrangement uses TRBV28 and TRBJ1-6; unclear D gene. Trimming took 3 bases from V and 6 from J, leaving 9 bases between them. Looked up from germline, CDR1 is MDHEN and CDR2 is SYDVKM. This CDR3 is 14 amino acids long. The CDR3 bases are TGTGCCAGCAGTTTCGCCAACACTAATTCACCCCTCCACTTT. Residues: CASSFANTNSPLHF.

The rearrangement uses TRBV6-1 and TRBJ1-2; tentative D call: TRBD1 (6 bases). This CDR3 contains 14 residues. The V end was cut by 1 base, the J end by 8 bases, with 14 bases between. Germline CDR1 is MNHNS and CDR2 is SASEGT. CDR3 DNA sequence: TGTGCCAGCAGTGAAGTGGGGGGCCCGGTGGGCTACACCTTC. This gives the protein CASSEVGGPVGYTF.

This clone was counted between two and nine times. V is TRBV6-6 and J is TRBJ1-6; D unclear. V was clipped by 2 bases and J by 8 bases, with 7 bases between them. This CDR3 spans 13 amino acids. CDR1 and CDR2 from the germline V gene are MNHNY and SVGAGI (reference sequence). The CDR3 DNA follows: TGTGCCAGCAGTTACGATCAGGATTCACCCCTCCACTTT. Amino acid sequence: CASSYDQDSPLHF.